Listed below are T cell receptor beta chains from one sample, sequenced in a study of T cell changes during pregnancy in multiple sclerosis. Clones were sequenced by immunoSEQ multiplex PCR, and TCRdb holds only the in-frame ones, with some missing. The table records about 68,000 clones, 80% to 95% of them present only once. Sample: peripheral blood, taken in the first trimester of pregnancy. These receptors were taken from a female donor with multiple sclerosis, enrolled in a pregnancy study. CDR3s include the opening cysteine and the closing phenylalanine or tryptophan. A D gene is named only where the DNA matches it firmly. Size values are once, few and many counts, or a class for expanded clones, and some rows have none.

. | TRBJ2-7 | . | TRBV5-1 | TGCGCCAGCAGCCCGGCCCTAGCCAATTACGAGCAGTACTTC | CASSPALANYEQYF
TRBD1 | TRBJ1-2 | . | TRBV10-3 | TGTGCCATCAAAGGGGACAGGGGGCTTCCCATCCACTATGGCTACACCTTC | CAIKGDRGLPIHYGYTF
TRBD1 | TRBJ1-5 | . | TRBV7-8 | TGTGCCAGCAGCCCAAAACGTCCCGGGACAGGGGCATCTGGCAATCAGCCCCAGCATTTT | CASSPKRPGTGASGNQPQHF
TRBD1 | TRBJ1-1 | . | TRBV19 | TGTGCCAGTAGTATAGAAGGGACAGGAGCTAACACTGAAGCTTTCTTT | CASSIEGTGANTEAFF
. | TRBJ1-3 | . | TRBV7-8 | TGTGCCAGCAGTGGCAGGGACTCCTCTGGAAACACCATATATTTT | CASSGRDSSGNTIYF
. | TRBJ2-3 | . | TRBV25-1 | TGTGCCAGCAGACTTACAACAGGTTCCCCCACAGATACGCAGTATTTT | CASRLTTGSPTDTQYF
. | TRBJ2-2 | . | TRBV9 | TGTGCCAGCAGCGTAGGTGTGAGGGAGGACACCGGGGAGCTGTTTTTT | CASSVGVREDTGELFF
TRBD1 | TRBJ2-6 | . | TRBV30 | TGTGCCTGGCGCCGACAGGGGGGTTCTGGGGCCAACGTCCTGACTTTC | CAWRRQGGSGANVLTF
. | TRBJ2-7 | . | TRBV14 | TGTGCCAGCAGCCCGAAGCACAGGGACCACGAGCAGTACTTC | CASSPKHRDHEQYF
TRBD2 | TRBJ2-7 | . | TRBV5-1 | TGCGCCAGCAGCTCGGGACTAGCGGGAGCCTACGAGCAGTACTTC | CASSSGLAGAYEQYF
. | TRBJ1-2 | . | TRBV6-5 | TGTGCCAGCAGTCCCCGGGGAAGCTATGGCTACACCTTC | CASSPRGSYGYTF
. | TRBJ2-3 | . | TRBV7-2 | TGTGCCAGCAGCTTTCGTCCGACAGATACGCAGTATTTT | CASSFRPTDTQYF
. | TRBJ1-1 | . | TRBV27 | TGTGCCAGCAGGACCCTTGGGCGACTGAACACTGAAGCTTTCTTT | CASRTLGRLNTEAFF
TRBD2 | TRBJ2-3 | . | TRBV27 | TGTGCCAGCGCCGAGACTAGCGGGTATAGCACAGATACGCAGTATTTT | CASAETSGYSTDTQYF
. | TRBJ2-7 | . | TRBV5-6 | TGTGCCAGCAGCTTTGACAGGATTAGCTACGAGCAGTACTTC | CASSFDRISYEQYF
. | TRBJ2-7 | once | TRBV7-9 | TGTGCCAGCAGCTTAGCGCCACAGACCGCTGCCTACGAGCAGTACTTC | CASSLAPQTAAYEQYF
TRBD2 | TRBJ2-3 | . | TRBV18 | TGTGCCAGCTCACCGGGACTAGCGGGAGGCACAGATACGCAGTATTTT | CASSPGLAGGTDTQYF
TRBD1 | TRBJ2-5 | once | TRBV4-1 | TGCGCCAGCAGCCACTTCACACCCCACAGGGGGCGAGAGACCCAGTACTTC | CASSHFTPHRGRETQYF
. | TRBJ2-4 | . | TRBV6-6 | TGTGCCAGCAGTTCTCGGCAGGGTCTAGCCAAAAACATTCAGTACTTC | CASSSRQGLAKNIQYF
. | TRBJ2-1 | . | TRBV7-3 | TGTGCCAGCAGCTCTTACGGGGAAAATGAGCAGTTCTTC | CASSSYGENEQFF
. | TRBJ1-1 | . | TRBV5-6 | TGTGCCAGCAGGGGCAAGGAATACAACACTGAAGCTTTCTTT | CASRGKEYNTEAFF
TRBD1 | TRBJ1-1 | once | TRBV5-4 | TGTGCCAGCAGCATGAACACAGGGGGCGGTGAAGCTTTCTTT | CASSMNTGGGEAFF
TRBD1 | TRBJ1-6 | . | TRBV5-1 | TGCGCCAGCTCGGAACAGGGGGAGGGGAATTCACCCCTCCACTTT | CASSEQGEGNSPLHF
. | TRBJ1-5 | . | TRBV30 | TGTGCCTGGAGTCGGGTGAATAGCAATCAGCCCCAGCATTTT | CAWSRVNSNQPQHF
TRBD2 | TRBJ2-7 | . | TRBV7-8 | TGTGCCAGCAGCTTACAGGGGGCGAGGACTAGCGGCGAGCAGTACTTC | CASSLQGARTSGEQYF
. | TRBJ1-5 | few | TRBV9 | TGTGCCAGCAGCGTAGCGGCAGGGCTCGATCAGCCCCAGCATTTT | CASSVAAGLDQPQHF
. | TRBJ1-3 | . | TRBV5-6 | TGTGCCAGCAGCTGGCGACAGGAGCGAAACACCATATATTTT | CASSWRQERNTIYF
TRBD2 | TRBJ2-1 | . | TRBV5-1 | TGCGCCAGCAGCTTGGGACTAGCGGGCTCTCCTTCCTACAATGAGCAGTTCTTC | CASSLGLAGSPSYNEQFF
. | TRBJ2-3 | . | TRBV5-4 | TGTGCCAGCAGTAATGGACAGCCGGGAGATACGCAGTATTTT | CASSNGQPGDTQYF
TRBD2 | TRBJ2-2 | . | TRBV28 | TGTGCCAGCAGTTTAGGGGGACTAGTCTTAACCGGGGAGCTGTTTTTT | CASSLGGLVLTGELFF
. | TRBJ1-1 | . | TRBV2 | TGTGCCAGCAGTGCCTTTAGGAGCACTGAAGCTTTCTTT | CASSAFRSTEAFF
TRBD2 | TRBJ2-2 | . | TRBV10-1 | TGCGCCAGCAGTGCGGGAGGCGGGACCGGGGAGCTGTTTTTT | CASSAGGGTGELFF
. | TRBJ1-2 | . | TRBV7-9 | TGTGCCAGCAGCTTAGCGCCGGGCGGGGCGAACTATGGCTACACCTTC | CASSLAPGGANYGYTF
TRBD1 | TRBJ2-3 | . | TRBV5-4 | TGTGCCAGCAGCTCAAGCGCCGGACAGGGGTGGACAGATACGCAGTATTTT | CASSSSAGQGWTDTQYF
TRBD1 | TRBJ2-7 | . | TRBV9 | TGTGCCAGCAGCGGGGGACAGGAATACTACGAGCAGTACTTC | CASSGGQEYYEQYF
TRBD1 | TRBJ2-7 | . | TRBV6-5 | TGTGCCAGCAGTTATAGGGGACAGGGGATCCACGAGCAGTACTTC | CASSYRGQGIHEQYF
. | TRBJ1-6 | few | TRBV30 | TGTGCCTGGAGTGAGGGGTGGGGCGCAAATTCACCCCTCCACTTT | CAWSEGWGANSPLHF